This TCR beta chain comes out of a study of T-cell memory formation after mild COVID-19. The CDR3 contains 16 residues. Germline CDR1 reads KGHSH; CDR2 reads LQKENI. The V segment lost 6 bases and the J segment 0 bases; nucleotides outside the gene matches: 5. TCRdb re-called the 5' RACE reads with MiXCR, one entry per CDR3 protein. The top ten hold 8.4% of the sample, which has about 560,000 distinct CDR3 sequences, about 20% seen once. The sequenced sample consisted of PBMCs or a T cell subset sorted from them (not recorded which). The chain has TRBV18 and TRBJ1-6, with TRBD1 matching over 7 bases. This clonotype originated in an adult woman who had mild COVID-19 (a few samples of this study predate the infection). Cell type and time point are not known. CDR3 DNA sequence: TGTGCCAGCTCCTCCAACAGGGGCTCCTATAATTCACCCCTCCACTTT. This gives the protein CASSSNRGSYNSPLHF.